The 15 T cell receptor beta chains presented below share a single source sample, sequenced in a study of T cell responses to AZD1222 COVID-19 vaccine (dated by TCRdb to the early 2020s). The time point label of this sample denotes: baseline before first vaccination. The treatment or condition tag for this specimen amounts to: meningococcal conjugate vaccine given as trial control. The method was the immunoSEQ multiplex PCR assay. Not all clones reach the TCRdb copy of this immuneACCESS table, which keeps in-frame sequences only. Checked studies attribute under half of the gap to unresolved V genes and leave the rest unexplained. For this sample the table gives 130,000 to 150,000 clones, of which approximately 89% were detected only once. The ten largest clonotypes hold about 3.3% of the sample. Sequences were derived from peripheral blood, sampled on day 0 of MenACWY control vaccination. These receptors all stem from an adult in good health.

This chain uses TRBV10-2 with TRBJ2-1; D is uncertain. This CDR3 contains 13 residues. The germline CDR1 and CDR2 sequences are WSHSY and SAAADI. V shed 7 bases and J shed 5 bases, with 12 bases lying between them. In DNA form, the CDR3 reads TGCGCCAGCAACCTCCGAATGAACAATGAGCAGTTCTTC. This sequence encodes CASNLRMNNEQFF.

J is TRBJ2-3 and V is TRBV6-5; D is undetermined. Trimming pared 0 bases from V and 4 bases from J, leaving 5 bases between. Germline CDR1 reads MNHEY; CDR2 reads SVGAGI. The CDR3 extends over 13 amino acids. The CDR3 is CASSYSVADTQYF. CDR3 nucleotides: TGTGCCAGCAGTTACTCGGTTGCAGATACGCAGTATTTT.

V is TRBV7-9 and J is TRBJ1-2; D is perhaps TRBD1 (6 bases). V was pared by 4 bases and J by 6 bases, with 15 bases between. The CDR3 totals 14 residues. In germline, CDR1 is SEHNR, CDR2 FQNEAQ (reference sequence). CDR3 region: CASSSNLNRDGYTF. CDR3 in DNA: TGTGCCAGCAGCTCGAACCTAAACAGGGATGGCTACACCTTC.

This rearrangement joins TRBV4-1 to TRBJ2-3; 8 bases are a match to TRBD2. This CDR3 spans 18 amino acids. V lost 4 bases to trimming and J lost 2 bases; unmatched junction nucleotides: 14. Germline V gene sequence: CDR1 MGHRA, CDR2 YSYEKL. The CDR3 loop is CASSLTSGTSGYTDTQYF. In DNA, the CDR3 is TGCGCCAGCAGCCTTACCTCCGGAACTAGCGGATACACAGATACGCAGTATTTT.

The V gene is TRBV9, the J gene TRBJ2-2; no reliable D call. The CDR3 covers 15 residues. Germline V gene lookup returns CDR1 SGDLS and CDR2 YYNGEE. Trimming removed 0 bases at V and 5 bases at J, with 11 bases between. CDR3 protein: CASSVVQVPTGELFF. The CDR3 DNA sequence: TGTGCCAGCAGCGTAGTGCAGGTACCAACCGGGGAGCTGTTTTTT.

The V call is TRBV5-1, the J call TRBJ2-7, with 7 bases that match TRBD1. J was trimmed by 3 bases and V by 5 bases; bases with no gene match: 2. CDR3 length: 12 amino acids. Germline V CDR1 and CDR2: SGHRS, YFSETQ. The CDR3 DNA follows: TGCGCCAGCAGTCACAGGGGCTACGAGCAGTACTTC. Protein sequence: CASSHRGYEQYF. The full variable domain, rest sourced from reference TRBV5-1 and TRBJ2-7, is KAGVTQTPRYLIKTRGQQVTLSCSPISGHRSVSWYQQTPGQGLQFLFEYFSETQRNKGNFPGRFSGRQFSNSRSEMNVSTLELGDSALYLCASSHRGYEQYFGPGTRLTVT.

CDR3 sequence (DNA): TGCGCCAGCAGCCAGGGACTAGCGGGGAGCACAGATACGCAGTATTTT. This gives the protein CASSQGLAGSTDTQYF. The chain recombines TRBV5-1 with TRBJ2-3; 13 bases map to TRBD2. Per germline, CDR1 SGHRS and CDR2 YFSETQ. The CDR3 runs 16 residues. V was pared by 4 bases and J by 0 bases, with 2 bases of the junction left unmatched.

The rearrangement uses TRBV5-1 and TRBJ1-4; D is possibly TRBD1 (5 bases). Trimming pared 3 bases from V and 8 bases from J, leaving 17 bases between. The CDR3 is 15 amino acids. Germline V CDR1 and CDR2: SGHRS, YFSETQ. As DNA, the CDR3 is TGCGCCAGCAGCTCCTGGGACGGAAAGGAGGAAAAACTGTTTTTT. It yields the protein CASSSWDGKEEKLFF.

The chain recombines TRBV27 with TRBJ1-2; D uncertain. Germline V gene lookup returns CDR1 MNHEY and CDR2 SMNVEV (reference sequence). There are 11 residues in the CDR3. V lost 8 bases to trimming and J lost 5 bases, with 9 bases between them. The CDR3 spells CASSEGYGYTF. For the CDR3, the DNA is TGTGCCAGCTCTGAAGGTTATGGCTACACCTTC.

This chain uses TRBV29-1 with TRBJ1-2; 10 nucleotides match TRBD1. Trimming took 3 bases from V and 2 from J; bases not matched to a gene: 3. The CDR3 covers 14 residues. From germline, CDR1 is SQVTM and CDR2 ANQGSEA. The CDR3 spells CSVEEGQGNYGYTF. The CDR3 DNA reads TGCAGCGTTGAGGAGGGACAGGGGAACTATGGCTACACCTTC.

The chain employs TRBV5-1 and TRBJ2-1; D is unclear. CDR3 size: 13 residues. The germline V gene has CDR1 SGHRS and CDR2 YFSETQ. V was pared by 6 bases and J by 10 bases, with 17 bases between. Here the CDR3 reads CASTLVPNREQFF. CDR3 nucleotide sequence: TGCGCCAGCACCCTAGTCCCCAATCGGGAGCAGTTCTTC.

This clone has only a few counts. This chain joins TRBV19 and TRBJ1-2; a weak D match, TRBD1 (5 bases). The V and J ends lost 4 bases and 2 bases respectively, with 11 bases between them. Germline-derived CDR1 and CDR2 are LNHDA and SQIVND (reference sequence). The CDR3 has 14 residues. CDR3 protein: CASSSLTGNYGYTF. CDR3 coding DNA: TGTGCCAGTAGTAGTCTAACAGGAAACTATGGCTACACCTTC.

A word on this clone: Other DNA sequences in this sample translate to the same CDR3. The J gene is TRBJ1-1, the V gene TRBV7-2, with D uncertain. V was shortened by 5 bases and J by 5 bases, with 12 bases between the two germline ends. CDR3 size: 13 residues. Germline CDR1 reads SGHTA; CDR2 reads FQGNSA. The CDR3 DNA is TGTGCCAGCAGCCTTCGTCGAGGGACTGAAGCTTTCTTT. This translates into CASSLRRGTEAFF. The variable domain in full, completed from reference TRBV7-2 and TRBJ1-1, reads GAGVSQSPSNKVTEKGKDVELRCDPISGHTALYWYRQSLGQGLEFLIYFQGNSAPDKSGLPSDRFSAERTGGSVSTLTIQRTQQEDSAVYLCASSLRRGTEAFFGQGTRLTVV.

This chain uses TRBV24-1 with TRBJ2-1, with 10 positions matching TRBD1. The CDR3 length is 14 residues. Germline V CDR1 and CDR2: KGHDR, SFDVKD. Trimming at V came to 7 bases and at J to 7 bases, leaving 6 bases not matched to a gene. The DNA for the CDR3 is TGTGCCACCAGCCGAGACAGGGGGCGGAATGAGCAGTTCTTC. Translating gives CATSRDRGRNEQFF.

CDR3 in amino acids: CASSLETGPKLFF. In DNA form, the CDR3 reads TGTGCCAGCAGCTTAGAGACAGGGCCAAAACTGTTTTTT. The genes are TRBV11-2 and TRBJ1-4; 7 bases align to TRBD1. Germline V gene data show CDR1 as SGHAT and CDR2 as FQNNGV. J gave up 10 bases and V 0 bases, and 2 bases lay outside the gene matches. The CDR3 runs 13 residues.